This T cell receptor beta chain was recorded in a study of blood T cell repertoires in COVID-19. The CDR3 consists of 18 residues. Per germline, CDR1 MDHEN and CDR2 SYDVKM. V gave up 4 bases and J gave up 0 bases; unmatched junction bases: 9. Sequencing used immunoSEQ multiplex PCR; TCRdb keeps in-frame clones, though not all of them. The data show 150,000 to 200,000 clones, around 80% seen once. The clonotype originates from a woman in her sixties or seventies with COVID-19, enrolled during active disease. The material sequenced was peripheral blood. The rearrangement links TRBV28 to TRBJ2-6, with 7 positions matching TRBD1. CDR3 amino acids: CASSSQQGKSSGANVLTF. CDR3 nucleotides: TGTGCCAGCAGTTCACAACAGGGGAAGAGCTCTGGGGCCAACGTCCTGACTTTC.